Listed here are 6 T cell receptor beta chains from one sample, sequenced in a study of technical replicates of blood from a few donors. Libraries were prepared by immunoSEQ multiplex PCR; TCRdb keeps only in-frame clonotypes and omits some of them. Altogether over 75,000 clones are present, 95% to 98% being singletons, with the ten largest covering 0.18%. Input material: T cells isolated from PBMCs. The receptors derive from a human donor in good health.

The chain couples TRBV27 to TRBJ2-2, with D hard to call. Trimming stripped 10 bases from V and 0 bases from J, with 15 bases between. The CDR3 has 15 residues. Germline V gives CDR1 MNHEY, CDR2 SMNVEV (reference sequence). Here the CDR3 reads CATAVSDTNTGELFF. DNA for the CDR3: TGTGCCACCGCCGTTTCAGATACGAACACCGGGGAGCTGTTTTTT.

The chain couples TRBV7-6 to TRBJ2-2; D is possibly TRBD1 (6 bases). Germline V gene lookup returns CDR1 SGHVS and CDR2 FNYEAQ. CDR3 length: 16 amino acids. Trimming took 3 bases from V and 4 from J, leaving 15 bases between them. CDR3 nucleotides: TGTGCCAGCAGCTTCGGTGTGGGGGCGCCCACCGGGGAGCTGTTTTTT. Its translation is CASSFGVGAPTGELFF.

The count of this clone is one. Mismatch with germline at one junction end may stem from a read error. CDR3 in amino acids: CASSQSHLDSGFF. The CDR3, as DNA: TGTGCCAGCAGCCAAAGTCACTTGGACAGCGGTTTCTTC. The chain carries TRBV7-8 and TRBJ2-4, with D tentatively TRBD1 (6 bases). This CDR3 has 13 residues. The V gene's germline CDR1 is SGHVS and CDR2 FQNEAQ.

V gene TRBV7-9 combines with J gene TRBJ2-1, with D possibly being TRBD1 (6 bases). Trimming took off 2 bases at V and 4 bases at J, with 12 bases between the two ends. The length of the CDR3 is 15 residues. The germline CDR1 and CDR2 sequences are SEHNR and FQNEAQ (reference sequence). The CDR3 bases are TGTGCCAGCAGCTTATCAGGGGCGTGGTACAATGAGCAGTTCTTC. This encodes CASSLSGAWYNEQFF.

The gene calls are TRBV5-1 and TRBJ2-5; weak D call: TRBD1 (5 bases). CDR1 SGHRS and CDR2 YFSETQ come from the germline V gene. Trimming removed 0 bases at V and 5 bases at J, with 14 bases between. The CDR3 is 15 amino acids. CDR3 bases: TGCGCCAGCAGCTTGGTCCAGGGATCGAAGGAGACCCAGTACTTC. This sequence encodes CASSLVQGSKETQYF. Using reference TRBV5-1 and TRBJ2-5 for the parts outside the CDR3, the full variable domain is KAGVTQTPRYLIKTRGQQVTLSCSPISGHRSVSWYQQTPGQGLQFLFEYFSETQRNKGNFPGRFSGRQFSNSRSEMNVSTLELGDSALYLCASSLVQGSKETQYFGPGTRLLVL.

The chain links TRBV5-5 to TRBJ2-7; tentatively, D is TRBD2 (6 bases). V lost 0 bases and J 3 bases, leaving 10 bases between the germline ends. The CDR3 spans 14 residues. Germline CDR1 reads SGHKS; CDR2 reads YYEKEE (reference sequence). CDR3 bases: TGTGCCAGCAGCTTGGTACTAGCAAGCTACGAGCAGTACTTC. This gives the protein CASSLVLASYEQYF.